The 18 T cell receptor beta chains below come from one sample, sequenced in a study of blood T cell repertoires in COVID-19. Data came from immunoSEQ multiplex PCR; TCRdb stores just in-frame clones and leaves some out. Found here are fewer than 250,000 clones, over 80% of them singletons; the top ten hold around 1%. Sequencing was carried out using peripheral blood. These receptors came from a man aged 60-69 years with COVID-19, enrolled during active disease.

This chain joins TRBV5-1 and TRBJ2-1; 9 bases are a match to TRBD1. The CDR3 has 16 amino acids. The trim removed 0 bases at V and 2 bases at J, leaving 3 bases unmatched. From germline, CDR1 is SGHRS and CDR2 YFSETQ. The CDR3 DNA reads as TGCGCCAGCAGCTTGGTGGGACAGGGCGCCTACAATGAGCAGTTCTTC. Its protein product is CASSLVGQGAYNEQFF.

The chain joins TRBV28 to TRBJ1-5; D might be TRBD1 (5 bases). Germline lookup yields CDR1 MDHEN and CDR2 SYDVKM. V lost 7 bases and J 6 bases, leaving 13 bases between the germline ends. This CDR3 contains 13 residues. CDR3 sequence: CASKFRVGQPQHF. The CDR3 DNA follows: TGTGCCAGCAAATTCAGGGTAGGTCAGCCCCAGCATTTT.

The chain has TRBV5-1 and TRBJ2-1, with 11 bases that match TRBD1. J lost 7 bases, V lost 2 bases, and 8 bases had no gene match. Germline values: CDR1 SGHRS, CDR2 YFSETQ. The CDR3 length is 16 residues. CDR3 DNA: TGCGCCAGCAGCTTAAGCGGGACAGGGGGAATTAATGAGCAGTTCTTC. Translated: CASSLSGTGGINEQFF.

The chain is built from TRBV18 and TRBJ2-1, with TRBD1 matching over 7 bases. Trimming took 4 bases from V and 8 from J; bases not matched to a gene: 8. CDR1 and CDR2 from the germline V gene are KGHSH and LQKENI. The CDR3 spans 14 residues. The CDR3 is CASSLPGGGDEQFF. The CDR3 DNA follows: TGTGCCAGCTCACTTCCAGGGGGTGGAGATGAGCAGTTCTTC. The variable domain in full, completed from reference TRBV18 and TRBJ2-1, reads NAGVMQNPRHLVRRRGQEARLRCSPMKGHSHVYWYRQLPEEGLKFMVYLQKENIIDESGMPKERFSAEFPKEGPSILRIQQVVRGDSAAYFCASSLPGGGDEQFFGPGTRLTVL.

V usage is TRBV4-3 and J usage is TRBJ2-2; tentative D call: TRBD1 (5 bases). V was trimmed by 4 bases and J by 2 bases, leaving 14 bases between them. Germline V gives CDR1 LGHNA, CDR2 YSLEER. The CDR3 consists of 16 residues. The CDR3 region has the DNA TGCGCCAGCAGCCCCCTGACAGAAGGAAACACCGGGGAGCTGTTTTTT. It specifies CASSPLTEGNTGELFF.

V and J are TRBV18 and TRBJ1-5; perhaps TRBD1 as D (6 bases). Between the trimmed V and J ends, which lost 0 bases and 6 bases, there was a span of 18 bases. This CDR3 is 17 amino acids long. Germline V CDR1 and CDR2: KGHSH, LQKENI. As DNA, the CDR3 is TGTGCCAGCTCACCACCCCGGGGCGGGGGGCAGGTTCAGCCCCAGCATTTT. Translation gives CASSPPRGGGQVQPQHF. The variable domain in full, with the rest retrieved from reference TRBV18 and TRBJ1-5, is NAGVMQNPRHLVRRRGQEARLRCSPMKGHSHVYWYRQLPEEGLKFMVYLQKENIIDESGMPKERFSAEFPKEGPSILRIQQVVRGDSAAYFCASSPPRGGGQVQPQHFGDGTRLSIL.

The chain couples TRBV4-2 to TRBJ1-2, with 7 bases lining up with TRBD1. The germline V gene has CDR1 LGHNA and CDR2 YNFKEQ. V gave up 0 bases and J gave up 7 bases; unmatched junction bases: 2. The CDR3 loop spans 13 amino acids. CDR3 region: CASSQEWTGGYTF. The CDR3 bases are TGTGCCAGCAGCCAAGAGTGGACAGGTGGCTACACCTTC.

The chain uses TRBV7-9 and TRBJ2-7, with D perhaps matching TRBD1 (5 bases). The germline gives CDR1 SEHNR, CDR2 FQNEAQ (reference sequence). This CDR3 comprises 17 residues. The V gene lost 1 base and the J gene lost 0 bases, with 16 bases spanning the gap. This CDR3 is CASSLGAGRGSSYEQYF. DNA for the CDR3: TGTGCCAGCAGCTTAGGGGCAGGGCGCGGCTCCTCCTACGAGCAGTACTTC.

V and J are TRBV18 and TRBJ2-2, with 10 bases identical to TRBD2. Losses at the gene ends were 3 bases for V and 0 bases for J; bases not matched to a gene: 4. Per germline, CDR1 KGHSH and CDR2 LQKENI. The CDR3 covers 17 residues. In DNA form, the CDR3 reads TGTGCCAGCTCACCCTCACTAGCGGGATCGAACACCGGGGAGCTGTTTTTT. Translation gives CASSPSLAGSNTGELFF.

The chain joins TRBV12-5 to TRBJ2-1, with D unresolved. The CDR3 runs 13 residues. The germline V and J ends were trimmed by 6 bases and 0 bases, with 6 bases remaining between them. The germline V gene has CDR1 LGHNT and CDR2 FRNRAP. CDR3 residues: CASGAFSYNEQFF. The DNA for the CDR3 is TGTGCTAGTGGGGCATTCTCCTACAATGAGCAGTTCTTC.

The V gene is TRBV29-1, the J gene TRBJ2-1; no clear D. V was pared by 3 bases and J by 5 bases, with 5 bases between. The CDR3 has 11 residues. In germline, CDR1 is SQVTM, CDR2 ANQGSEA. The CDR3: CSVDSDNEQFF. The CDR3 coding sequence is TGCAGCGTTGACTCAGACAATGAGCAGTTCTTC.

The chain employs TRBV5-4 and TRBJ2-3, with D tentatively TRBD2 (6 bases). Trimming pared 4 bases from V and 1 base from J, leaving 16 bases between. The CDR3 runs to 16 residues. The germline CDR1 and CDR2 sequences are SGHNT and YYREEE (reference sequence). CDR3 sequence reads: CASSGGTDVRTDTQYF. CDR3 DNA: TGTGCCAGCAGCGGGGGGACGGATGTTCGCACAGATACGCAGTATTTT.

J is TRBJ1-2 and V is TRBV19; D remains unclear. CDR1 is LNHDA and CDR2 is SQIVND in the germline V gene (reference sequence). The CDR3 is 12 residues long. The V end was cut by 5 bases, the J end by 4 bases, with 8 bases between. The CDR3 DNA is TGTGCCAGTAGTCCGGGGAGCTATGGCTACACCTTC. It is translated as CASSPGSYGYTF.

The rearrangement links TRBV3-1 (or the pseudogene TRBV3-2) to TRBJ1-5; 9 bases match TRBD1. CDR1 and CDR2 (germline): LGHDT, YNNKEL (reference sequence). V lost 4 bases, J lost 4 bases, and 5 bases stayed unmatched. The CDR3 contains 15 residues. This chain's CDR3 is CASSLAGQGNQPQHF. The DNA of the CDR3 is TGTGCCAGCAGCCTTGCAGGACAGGGGAATCAGCCCCAGCATTTT.

This clone has only one observation. The chain couples TRBV18 to TRBJ1-6; 9 nucleotides align to TRBD1. The CDR3 is 16 amino acids. Germline CDR1 KGHSH, CDR2 LQKENI. Trimming took 5 bases from V and 8 from J; bases not matched to a gene: 10. The CDR3 region is CASSAGQGQVHSPLHF. The CDR3 nucleotides are TGTGCCAGCTCAGCGGGACAGGGTCAAGTCCATTCACCCCTCCACTTT.

This clone was seen more than once but under ten times. The rearrangement joins TRBV6-2 or TRBV6-3 to TRBJ1-5, with TRBD1 matching 8 bases. The junction had 12 bases not matched to a gene; V was cut back by 2 bases and J by 6 bases. The germline V gene encodes CDR1 MNHEY and CDR2 SVGEGT. The length of the CDR3 is 17 residues. CDR3 DNA sequence: TGTGCCAGCAGTTACCGAGGACAGGGCGCACAGACTCAGCCCCAGCATTTT. Translation: CASSYRGQGAQTQPQHF.

This chain links TRBV19 with TRBJ1-6, with 11 positions matching TRBD1. Trimming cost V 8 bases and J 1 base; bases outside gene matches: 7. Germline V gene sequence: CDR1 LNHDA, CDR2 SQIVND (reference sequence). The CDR3 covers 17 residues. This chain's CDR3 is CASADRGQLSYNSPLHF. CDR3 bases: TGTGCCAGTGCGGACAGGGGGCAACTTTCCTATAATTCACCCCTCCACTTT. Complete variable domain (other parts from reference TRBV19 and TRBJ1-6): DGGITQSPKYLFRKEGQNVTLSCEQNLNHDAMYWYRQDPGQGLRLIYYSQIVNDFQKGDIAEGYSVSREKKESFPLTVTSAQKNPTAFYLCASADRGQLSYNSPLHFGNGTRLTVT.

This clone was found once. The chain recombines TRBV9 with TRBJ1-2; D not certain. With 4 bases removed from V and 1 base from J, the gap between germline ends came to 17 bases. The CDR3 sequence is 16 residues long. Germline V gene lookup returns CDR1 SGDLS and CDR2 YYNGEE. The CDR3 coding sequence is TGTGCCAGCAGCTCCCCGGGGAGCGGAGATAACTATGGCTACACCTTC. Encoded protein: CASSSPGSGDNYGYTF.